Following are 30 T cell receptor beta chains from one sample sequenced in a study of T cells in women clearing cervical HPV infection. Assay: immunoSEQ multiplex PCR; the TCRdb copy retains only in-frame clones and omits some. Recorded for this sample: around 20,000 clones. The sequenced sample was blood buffy coat. All receptors derive from a woman aged 18-70 years with a cervical HPV16 infection that either progressed to CIN3+ or cleared (not recorded which).

Remarks on this clone: The CDR3 extends 3 residues past the end of the read, so its final part is completed from the germline J gene. The chain uses TRBV7-2 and TRBJ1-2; 8 bases map to TRBD1. Germline V gene sequence: CDR1 SGHTA, CDR2 FQGNSA. J was trimmed by 6 bases and V by 5 bases; bases with no gene match: 5. CDR3 size: 13 residues. Partial CDR3 DNA: TGTGCCAGCAGCCCCCGGACAGGGAATGGC. Its translation: CASSPRTGNG. The complete CDR3 sequence is CASSPRTGNGYTF. The full variable domain, its missing parts supplied by reference TRBV7-2 and TRBJ1-2, is GAGVSQSPSNKVTEKGKDVELRCDPISGHTALYWYRQSLGQGLEFLIYFQGNSAPDKSGLPSDRFSAERTGGSVSTLTIQRTQQEDSAVYLCASSPRTGNGYTFGSGTRLTVV.

Points on this clone: The read falls 3 residues short of the CDR3 end, and the missing part is taken from the germline J gene. The chain recombines TRBV12-3 or TRBV12-4 with TRBJ2-1; D uncertain. Trimming took off 3 bases at V and 2 bases at J, with 8 bases between the two ends. CDR3 length: 14 residues. Incomplete CDR3 DNA: TGTGCCAGCAGTTTGCGGCCTCCCTACAATGAG. Amino acids: CASSLRPPYNE. The entire CDR3 is CASSLRPPYNEQFF.

A note on this clone: Read sequence stops 3 residues before the CDR3 end, and the germline J gene provides the missing end. The rearrangement joins TRBV13 to TRBJ2-4; possibly TRBD1 for D (5 bases). The CDR3 covers 17 residues. Trimming left V 4 bases short and J 6 bases short, with 22 bases between. The germline gives CDR1 PRHDT, CDR2 FYEKMQ (reference sequence). The covered CDR3 bases are TGTGCCAGCAGCTCACTTGACAGATTCGTCCCATTAAACATT. Protein sequence: CASSSLDRFVPLNI. The full CDR3 protein reads CASSSLDRFVPLNIQYF.

Worth noting for this clone: The sequenced fragment ends 3 residues before the CDR3 boundary, so the rest is inferred from the germline J gene. This chain uses TRBV12-3 or TRBV12-4 with TRBJ2-3; the match to TRBD1 covers 7 bases. The CDR3 loop spans 15 amino acids. V trimming: 4 bases; J trimming: 5 bases; junction bases outside the gene matches: 9. The CDR3 DNA, read in part, is TGTGCCAGCAGTTCACAGGGGATTTTTAAAGATACG. Translation gives CASSSQGIFKDT. The full-length CDR3 reads as CASSSQGIFKDTQYF.

This clone is medium-sized (0.01 to 0.1%) by frequency. The read ends 3 residues shy of where the CDR3 ends; the end is completed using the germline J gene. This chain joins TRBV18 and TRBJ2-2, with TRBD2 matching 7 bases. Germline CDR1 is KGHSH and CDR2 is LQKENI. The CDR3 totals 15 residues. V lost 3 bases and J lost 4; bases outside the gene matches: 5. CDR3 DNA (partial): TGTGCCAGCTCACCCGGGGTAGCGGGCACCGGGGAG. Amino acid sequence: CASSPGVAGTGE. In full, the CDR3 reads CASSPGVAGTGELFF.

Remarks on this clone: The read ends 3 residues before the CDR3 terminus; that terminus is restored from the germline J gene. J is TRBJ2-1 and V is TRBV20-1; the match to TRBD2 covers 8 bases. The J segment lost 7 bases and the V segment lost 3 bases, leaving 8 bases of the junction unmatched. The V gene's germline CDR1 is DFQATT and CDR2 SNEGSKA (reference sequence). This CDR3 has 14 residues. Partial CDR3 DNA: TGCAGTGCTAGGGCCAGCGGGGGACATAATGAG. This encodes CSARASGGHNE. Given in full, the CDR3 is CSARASGGHNEQFF.

Comments on this clone: With the read ending 3 residues before the CDR3 end, the germline J gene is used to fill in that end. The genes are TRBV7-9 and TRBJ2-7, with 7 bases matching TRBD1. With 5 bases clipped from V and 6 bases from J, the junction kept 7 bases outside the gene matches. The CDR3 covers 13 residues. Germline values: CDR1 SEHNR, CDR2 FQNEAQ (reference sequence). CDR3 amino acids: CASSAGTAVEQYF. CDR3 bases read: TGTGCCAGCAGCGCCGGGACAGCCGTCGAG.

Regarding this clone: The DNA ends 3 residues before the CDR3 does, and the rest of the CDR3 is filled in from the germline J gene. V and J are TRBV28 and TRBJ2-5; a possible D gene is TRBD1 (5 bases). The germline V gene encodes CDR1 MDHEN and CDR2 SYDVKM. The length of the CDR3 is 15 residues. The V end was cut by 2 bases, the J end by 2 bases, with 12 bases between. The CDR3 protein is CASSLPGFPQETQYF. CDR3 bases read: TGTGCCAGCAGTTTACCAGGGTTCCCTCAAGAGACC.

This clone is labeled medium-sized based on frequency. Read coverage stops 3 residues before the CDR3 terminus; the germline J gene supplies the remainder. V and J are TRBV18 and TRBJ2-7; 9 bases map to TRBD2. The V gene's germline CDR1 is KGHSH and CDR2 LQKENI. The junction had 12 bases not matched to a gene; V was cut back by 3 bases and J by 6 bases. The CDR3 runs to 16 residues. The sequenced CDR3 bases are TGTGCCAGCTCACCCTCTAGCGGGATCCCCGCCGCCGAG. It yields the protein CASSPSSGIPAAE. The entire CDR3 protein reads CASSPSSGIPAAEQYF.

Of note for this clone: The DNA ends 3 residues before the CDR3 does, and the rest of the CDR3 is filled in from the germline J gene. The chain uses TRBV6-4 and TRBJ2-3; 7 bases agree with TRBD1. Germline CDR1 is MRHNA and CDR2 is SNTAGT. The CDR3 is 14 residues long. After removal of 0 bases from V and 4 bases from J, the junction contained 1 base not matched to a gene. This chain's CDR3 is CASSDSQGADTQYF. The DNA read from the CDR3 is TGTGCCAGCAGTGACTCGCAGGGGGCAGATACG.

Remarks on this clone: Read data end 3 residues before the CDR3 end; the end is taken from the germline J gene. The rearrangement uses TRBV10-3 and TRBJ2-5; a possible D gene is TRBD1 (5 bases). The germline V gene encodes CDR1 ENHRY and CDR2 SYGVKD. The V and J ends lost 4 bases and 6 bases respectively, with 18 bases between them. This CDR3 is built from 15 residues. The CDR3 reads CAISGPSQGQKTQYF. The covered CDR3 bases are TGTGCCATCAGTGGACCTTCGCAGGGTCAAAAGACC.

Notes on this clone: The observed sequence ends 3 residues before the CDR3 terminus, with the missing tail filled in from the germline J gene. The same CDR3 can be traced to other DNA sequences in this sample. This chain joins TRBV20-1 and TRBJ1-3; D call uncertain. Per the germline V gene, CDR1 is DFQATT and CDR2 is SNEGSKA (reference sequence). This CDR3 region has 12 residues. The CDR3 sequence: CSATTSGSVIYF. CDR3 bases read: TGCAGTGCGACGACTAGCGGGAGCGTT.

About this clone: One end of the junction does not line up with germline, which may come from a read error. Coverage ceases 3 residues before the CDR3 finishes, and the germline J gene fills in the end. The J gene is TRBJ2-5, the V gene TRBV4-2, with D maybe TRBD1 (5 bases). The germline V gene encodes CDR1 LGHNA and CDR2 YNFKEQ. The CDR3 loop spans 16 amino acids. The CDR3 is CASSQEEDIGQETQYF. Incomplete CDR3 DNA: TGCGCCAGCAGCCAAGAAGAGGACATCGGGCAAGAGACC.

A note on this clone: The read terminates 3 residues before the CDR3 end, so the remaining end is supplied by the germline J gene. J is TRBJ2-3 and V is TRBV13; 9 nucleotides agree with TRBD1. V gave up 5 bases and J gave up 5 bases; unmatched junction bases: 8. The CDR3 loop spans 15 amino acids. CDR1 PRHDT and CDR2 FYEKMQ come from the germline V gene (reference sequence). CDR3 in amino acids: CASSPGTGQGDTQYF. Incomplete CDR3 DNA: TGTGCCAGCAGCCCCGGGACAGGGCAAGGAGATACG.

On this clone itself: The CDR3 end falls 3 residues outside the read, so it is completed with the germline J gene. This chain connects TRBV28 to TRBJ2-2; TRBD2 matches 10 bases. V gave up 6 bases and J gave up 3 bases; unmatched junction bases: 4. This CDR3 is 15 amino acids long. Germline CDR1 reads MDHEN; CDR2 reads SYDVKM. CDR3 protein: CASREREGDTGELFF. The CDR3 bases that were read are TGTGCCAGCAGAGAGCGGGAGGGCGACACCGGGGAG.

A remark on this clone: The read is 3 residues too short to cover the CDR3 end, so that end is filled in from the germline J gene. The chain uses TRBV2 and TRBJ1-2; perhaps TRBD1 as D (6 bases). The V gene's germline CDR1 is SNHLY and CDR2 FYNNEI. The CDR3 covers 12 residues. This CDR3 is CASSYREGGYTF. The CDR3 DNA, read in part, is TGTGCCAGCAGTTACAGGGAGGGCGGC.

With respect to this clone: The CDR3 end is not reached by the read, which stops 3 residues before it; the germline J gene fills it in. This chain links TRBV20-1 with TRBJ2-7, with a possible D match to TRBD1 (5 bases). Trimming pared 1 base from V and 4 bases from J, leaving 11 bases between. The CDR3 runs to 13 residues. The V gene's germline CDR1 is DFQATT and CDR2 SNEGSKA (reference sequence). CDR3 DNA, as far as it was read: TGCAGTGCTAGAGTAGGGGCTGCGTACGAG. It encodes CSARVGAAYE. From start to end, the CDR3 is CSARVGAAYEQYF.

Comment on this clone: The read is 3 residues too short to cover the CDR3 end, so that end is filled in from the germline J gene. The genes are TRBV2 and TRBJ1-4, with 7 bases identical to TRBD1. The J segment lost 8 bases and the V segment lost 8 bases, leaving 8 bases of the junction unmatched. CDR1 is SNHLY, CDR2 FYNNEI, per germline. The CDR3 runs to 13 residues. Partial CDR3 DNA: TGTGCCAGCTGCGAGACAGGGAGAGAAAAA. Residues: CASCETGREK. The entire CDR3 sequence reads CASCETGREKLFF.

In the case of this clone: The CDR3 is cut off 3 residues early in the read; its end comes from the germline J gene. This chain links TRBV19 with TRBJ1-5; TRBD1 agrees at 9 bases. V was pared by 7 bases and J by 5 bases, with 6 bases of the junction left unmatched. The CDR3 runs to 14 residues. The germline V gene has CDR1 LNHDA and CDR2 SQIVND (reference sequence). The CDR3: CASTGQGRDQPQHF. The covered CDR3 bases are TGTGCCAGTACCGGACAGGGGCGAGATCAGCCC.

In the case of this clone: The read halts 3 residues ahead of the CDR3 end, with the missing end drawn from the germline J gene. The chain uses TRBV6-4 and TRBJ2-4; TRBD2 agrees at 7 bases. Looked up from germline, CDR1 is MRHNA and CDR2 is SNTAGT. The junction had 11 bases not matched to a gene; V was cut back by 6 bases and J by 9 bases. CDR3 length equals 14 residues. CDR3 sequence: CASSPGTTRGIQYF. The CDR3 bases that were read are TGTGCCAGCAGCCCGGGGACTACCCGGGGCATT.

Concerning this clone: The read ends 3 residues shy of where the CDR3 ends; the end is completed using the germline J gene. V and J are TRBV7-6 and TRBJ1-3, with 10 bases that match TRBD1. The length of the CDR3 is 13 residues. Trimming at V came to 5 bases and at J to 9 bases, leaving 4 bases not matched to a gene. Germline CDR1 is SGHVS and CDR2 is FNYEAQ. The CDR3 reads CASSPGQGGTIYF. The sequenced CDR3 bases are TGTGCCAGCAGCCCTGGACAGGGGGGCACC.

Concerning this clone: The CDR3 is cut off 3 residues early in the read; its end comes from the germline J gene. The chain combines TRBV2 with TRBJ2-2, with D possibly being TRBD1 (5 bases). V lost 6 bases and J lost 1, with 9 bases in between. This CDR3 is built from 14 residues. Germline lookup yields CDR1 SNHLY and CDR2 FYNNEI. The CDR3 loop is CASRTQENTGELFF. CDR3 bases read: TGTGCCAGCAGAACACAGGAGAACACCGGGGAG.

Of note for this clone: The CDR3 is cut off 3 residues early in the read; its end comes from the germline J gene. This rearrangement joins TRBV10-1 to TRBJ2-2, with 10 bases lining up with TRBD2. The CDR3 totals 16 residues. Germline loops: CDR1 WNHNN, CDR2 SYGVQD (reference sequence). V was clipped by 5 bases and J by 5 bases; unmatched bases: 8. The CDR3 bases that were read are TGCGCCAGCAGTCGTACTAGCGGGATATTGACCGGGGAG. Residues: CASSRTSGILTGE. The full CDR3 protein is CASSRTSGILTGELFF.

A remark on this clone: The read ends 3 residues early relative to the CDR3; the germline J gene fills the gap. V is TRBV20-1 and J is TRBJ2-7; maybe TRBD2 (6 bases). CDR1 and CDR2 from the germline V gene are DFQATT and SNEGSKA (reference sequence). The CDR3 contains 13 residues. V shed 5 bases and J shed 3 bases, with 14 bases lying between them. CDR3 loop: CSAYRDFLYEQYF. The covered CDR3 bases are TGCAGTGCTTACCGGGACTTTCTCTACGAG.

Points on this clone: The read terminates 3 residues before the CDR3 end, so the remaining end is supplied by the germline J gene. The chain links TRBV20-1 to TRBJ2-2; D possibly corresponds to TRBD1 (6 bases). The germline gives CDR1 DFQATT, CDR2 SNEGSKA (reference sequence). Trimming took off 5 bases at V and 6 bases at J, with 13 bases between the two ends. This CDR3 region has 13 residues. Here the CDR3 reads CSAAPTGPGELFF. The DNA read from the CDR3 is TGCAGTGCTGCCCCAACAGGGCCCGGGGAG.

About this clone itself: The read gets to within 3 residues of the CDR3 end, and the germline J gene fills in the rest. The chain links TRBV15 to TRBJ2-7; tentative D call: TRBD1 (6 bases). CDR3 length: 16 amino acids. CDR1 is LNHNV and CDR2 is YYDKDF in the germline V gene (reference sequence). V lost 3 bases and J 0 bases, leaving 15 bases between the germline ends. CDR3 amino acids: CATSRGVGQFSYEQYF. CDR3 DNA (partial): TGTGCCACCAGCAGGGGGGTAGGACAGTTCTCCTACGAG. The whole variable domain, remainder taken from reference TRBV15 and TRBJ2-7, is DAMVIQNPRYQVTQFGKPVTLSCSQTLNHNVMYWYQQKSSQAPKLLFHYYDKDFNNEADTPDNFQSRRPNTSFCFLDIRSPGLGDTAMYLCATSRGVGQFSYEQYFGPGTRLTVT.

Details on this clone: The read ends 3 residues early relative to the CDR3; the germline J gene fills the gap. The V call is TRBV12-3 or TRBV12-4, the J call TRBJ2-3; possible D gene TRBD1, 5 bases. The V gene lost 6 bases and the J gene lost 6 bases, with 16 bases spanning the gap. CDR3 length: 14 amino acids. CDR3 DNA, as far as it was read: TGTGCCAGCAGCCTCCAGGGCTTCGTGGATACG. Translated: CASSLQGFVDT. The whole CDR3 is CASSLQGFVDTQYF.

Remarks on this clone: The read is 3 residues too short to cover the CDR3 end, so that end is filled in from the germline J gene. The chain uses TRBV19 and TRBJ1-5, with unresolved D. Germline CDR1 and CDR2: LNHDA and SQIVND (reference sequence). Trimming removed 3 bases at V and 6 bases at J, with 12 bases between. The CDR3 extends over 14 amino acids. CDR3 bases read: TGTGCCAGTAGTATCCCCAGGTCCGGTCAGCCC. Translation gives CASSIPRSGQP. The entire CDR3 is CASSIPRSGQPQHF.

Concerning this clone itself: The CDR3 extends 3 residues past the end of the read, so its final part is completed from the germline J gene. The chain recombines TRBV7-9 with TRBJ2-1; the match to TRBD2 covers 9 bases. Germline assignment: CDR1 SEHNR and CDR2 FQNEAQ (reference sequence). This CDR3 is built from 15 residues. Trimming took 5 bases from V and 6 from J; bases not matched to a gene: 8. Incomplete CDR3 DNA: TGTGCCAGCAGCCCGGGACTAGCAGGAGGCAATGAG. Amino acid sequence: CASSPGLAGGNE. The whole CDR3 sequence is CASSPGLAGGNEQFF.

To note about this clone: The read comes to an end 3 residues before the CDR3 does, leaving the germline J gene to fill in the end. V and J are TRBV2 and TRBJ2-1; the match to TRBD2 covers 10 bases. Trimming took 2 bases from V and 5 from J; bases not matched to a gene: 3. This CDR3 has 15 residues. The germline V gene encodes CDR1 SNHLY and CDR2 FYNNEI. The CDR3 region is CASSETLAGNNEQFF. Incomplete CDR3 DNA: TGTGCCAGCAGTGAAACACTAGCGGGGAACAATGAG.